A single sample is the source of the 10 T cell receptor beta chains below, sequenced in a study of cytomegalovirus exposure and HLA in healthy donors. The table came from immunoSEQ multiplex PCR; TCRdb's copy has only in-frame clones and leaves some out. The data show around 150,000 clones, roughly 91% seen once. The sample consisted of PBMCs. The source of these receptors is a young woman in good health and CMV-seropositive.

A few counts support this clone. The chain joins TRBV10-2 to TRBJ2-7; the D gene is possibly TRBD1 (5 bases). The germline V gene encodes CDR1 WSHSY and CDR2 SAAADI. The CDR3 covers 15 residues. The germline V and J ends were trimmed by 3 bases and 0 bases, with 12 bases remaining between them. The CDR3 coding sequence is TGCGCCAGCAGTGATACAGGCGTAGCCTCCTACGAGCAGTACTTC. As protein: CASSDTGVASYEQYF.

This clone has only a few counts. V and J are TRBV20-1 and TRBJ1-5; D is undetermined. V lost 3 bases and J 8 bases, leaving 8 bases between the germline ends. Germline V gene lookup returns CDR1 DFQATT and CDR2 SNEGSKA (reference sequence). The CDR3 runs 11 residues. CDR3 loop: CSASGREPQHF. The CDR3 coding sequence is TGCAGTGCTAGTGGGAGGGAGCCCCAGCATTTT.

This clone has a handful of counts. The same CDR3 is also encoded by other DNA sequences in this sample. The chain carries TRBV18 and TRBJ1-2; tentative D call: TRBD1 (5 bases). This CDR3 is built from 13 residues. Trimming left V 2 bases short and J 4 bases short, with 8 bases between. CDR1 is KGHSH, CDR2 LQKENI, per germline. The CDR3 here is CASSPGTGYGYTF. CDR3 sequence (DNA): TGTGCCAGCTCACCAGGAACAGGCTATGGCTACACCTTC.

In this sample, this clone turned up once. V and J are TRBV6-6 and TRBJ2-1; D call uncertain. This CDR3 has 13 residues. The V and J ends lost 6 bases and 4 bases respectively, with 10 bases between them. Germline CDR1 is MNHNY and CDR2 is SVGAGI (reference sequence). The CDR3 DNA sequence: TGTGCCAGCAGACCCCCTAATTACAATGAGCAGTTCTTC. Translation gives CASRPPNYNEQFF.

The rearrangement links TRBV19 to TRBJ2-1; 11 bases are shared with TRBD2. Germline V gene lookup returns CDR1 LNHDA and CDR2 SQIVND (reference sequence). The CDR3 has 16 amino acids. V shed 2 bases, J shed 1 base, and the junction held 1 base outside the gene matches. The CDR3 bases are TGTGCCAGTAGTATAACTAGCGGGAGATCCTACAATGAGCAGTTCTTC. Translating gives CASSITSGRSYNEQFF.

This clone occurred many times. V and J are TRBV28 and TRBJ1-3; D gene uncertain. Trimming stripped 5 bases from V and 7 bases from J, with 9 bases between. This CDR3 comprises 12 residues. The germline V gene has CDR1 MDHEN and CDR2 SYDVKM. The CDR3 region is CASSLGMNTIYF. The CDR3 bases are TGTGCCAGCAGTCTCGGGATGAACACCATATATTTT.

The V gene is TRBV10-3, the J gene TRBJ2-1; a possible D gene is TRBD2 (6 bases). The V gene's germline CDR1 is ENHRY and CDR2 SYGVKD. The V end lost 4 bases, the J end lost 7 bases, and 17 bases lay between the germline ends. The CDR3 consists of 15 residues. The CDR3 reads CAISVGGEVANEQFF. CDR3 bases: TGTGCCATCAGTGTTGGCGGGGAAGTTGCGAATGAGCAGTTCTTC.

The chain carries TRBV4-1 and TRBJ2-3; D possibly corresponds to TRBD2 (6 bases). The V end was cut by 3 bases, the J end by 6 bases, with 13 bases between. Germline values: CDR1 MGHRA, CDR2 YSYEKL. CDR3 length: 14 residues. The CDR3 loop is CASSHSGRADTQYF. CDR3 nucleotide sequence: TGCGCCAGCAGCCATAGCGGAAGGGCGGATACGCAGTATTTT.

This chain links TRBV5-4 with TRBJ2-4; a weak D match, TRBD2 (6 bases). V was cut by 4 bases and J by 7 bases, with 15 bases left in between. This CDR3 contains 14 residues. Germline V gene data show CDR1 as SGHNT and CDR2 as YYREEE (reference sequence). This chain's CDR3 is CASSVWVSGNIQYF. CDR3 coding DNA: TGTGCCAGCAGCGTGTGGGTTAGCGGCAACATTCAGTACTTC.

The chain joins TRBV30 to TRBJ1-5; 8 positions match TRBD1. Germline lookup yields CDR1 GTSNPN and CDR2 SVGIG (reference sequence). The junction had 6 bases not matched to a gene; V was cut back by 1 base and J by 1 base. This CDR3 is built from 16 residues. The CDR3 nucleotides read TGTGCCTGGAGTGGGGGGGACAGGATCAGCAATCAGCCCCAGCATTTT. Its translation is CAWSGGDRISNQPQHF. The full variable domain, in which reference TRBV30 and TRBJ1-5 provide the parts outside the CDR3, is SQTIHQWPATLVQPVGSPLSLECTVEGTSNPNLYWYRQAAGRGLQLLFYSVGIGQISSEVPQNLSASRPQDRQFILSSKKLLLSDSGFYLCAWSGGDRISNQPQHFGDGTRLSIL.